These T cell receptor beta chains were read from a single sample in a study of blood T cell repertoires in COVID-19. Profiling relied on immunoSEQ multiplex PCR, and the TCRdb table lists in-frame clones only, not all of them. The table shows about 140,000 clones, with 60% to 85% occurring only once. Sequencing was done on a sample of peripheral blood. Every receptor here comes from a woman older than 75 with active or convalescent COVID-19. Both conserved end residues are part of each CDR3. D genes are given only for firm matches. The size entry is marked missing in some rows and otherwise reads once, few, many or a size class.

TRBJ1-2 . TRBV5-1 . CASSLGYGGYGYTF TGCGCCAGCAGCTTGGGTTACGGCGGCTATGGCTACACCTTC
TRBJ1-4 . TRBV5-5 few CASSLGYETTNEKLFF TGTGCCAGCAGCTTGGGGTATGAGACAACTAATGAAAAACTGTTTTTT
TRBJ1-1 . TRBV3-1/TRBV3-2 . CASSLGPGGGRTEAFF TGTGCCAGCAGCCTTGGCCCGGGCGGGGGGAGGACTGAAGCTTTCTTT
TRBJ2-4 TRBD2 TRBV28 . CASSHGGIAKNIQYF TGTGCCAGCAGTCACGGGGGGATAGCCAAAAACATTCAGTACTTC
TRBJ1-2 . TRBV5-1 few CASSYYRQANYGYTF TGCGCCAGCAGCTATTACCGGCAGGCAAACTATGGCTACACCTTC
TRBJ1-6 . TRBV12-3/TRBV12-4 . CASSLGNSPLHF TGTGCCAGCAGTTTGGGCAATTCACCCCTCCACTTT
TRBJ1-2 TRBD1 TRBV7-6 few CASSLVPGQSEGYTF TGTGCCAGCAGCTTAGTTCCGGGACAGAGTGAGGGCTACACCTTC
TRBJ2-3 . TRBV7-2 . CASSTPDTDTQYF TGTGCCAGCAGCACACCCGACACAGATACGCAGTATTTT
TRBJ1-1 . TRBV5-1 . CASSPFQNTEAFF TGCGCCAGCAGCCCATTTCAAAACACTGAAGCTTTCTTT
TRBJ2-7 TRBD2 TRBV6-2/TRBV6-3 . CASSPSGGGSYEQYF TGTGCCAGCAGTCCCAGCGGGGGAGGCTCCTACGAGCAGTACTTC
TRBJ1-4 . TRBV6-4 once CASSAQDPTNEKLFF TGTGCCAGCAGTGCACAAGATCCAACTAATGAAAAACTGTTTTTT
TRBJ1-5 TRBD1 TRBV20-1 . CSASFQGVDQPQHF TGCAGTGCTAGTTTCCAGGGGGTTGATCAGCCCCAGCATTTT
TRBJ1-1 . TRBV2 . CASSVPAGMSDEAFF TGTGCCAGCAGTGTCCCAGCGGGGATGAGCGACGAAGCTTTCTTT
TRBJ1-2 TRBD1 TRBV28 once CASSLQGASGYTF TGTGCCAGCAGTTTGCAGGGGGCGTCCGGCTACACCTTC
TRBJ2-7 TRBD1 TRBV11-2 once CASSTTTGVEQYF TGTGCCAGCAGCACGACAACAGGGGTAGAGCAGTACTTC
TRBJ2-2 TRBD2 TRBV9 . CASSVVAGETGELFF TGTGCCAGCAGCGTTGTAGCGGGGGAGACCGGGGAGCTGTTTTTT
TRBJ1-5 . TRBV5-4 . CASSLGGGLSNQPQHF TGTGCCAGCAGCTTGGGCGGGGGACTTAGCAATCAGCCCCAGCATTTT
TRBJ1-1 . TRBV11-2 . CASSLDRGLAFF TGTGCCAGCAGCTTAGACCGAGGATTGGCTTTCTTT
TRBJ2-7 . TRBV9 . CASSVSGHEQYF TGTGCCAGCAGCGTGTCTGGGCACGAGCAGTACTTC
TRBJ2-7 . TRBV28 . CASKGGGTTYEQYF TGTGCCAGCAAGGGCGGAGGGACGACCTACGAGCAGTACTTC
TRBJ2-7 . TRBV2 . CASSLGHLLEQYF TGTGCCAGCAGTTTGGGACACCTCTTGGAGCAGTACTTC
TRBJ1-2 . TRBV10-2 . CASSETVWQDGYTF TGCGCCAGCAGTGAGACAGTATGGCAGGATGGCTACACCTTC
TRBJ2-3 TRBD1 TRBV6-6 . CASKQGAGTDTQYF TGTGCCAGCAAGCAGGGGGCAGGCACAGATACGCAGTATTTT
TRBJ2-3 TRBD2 TRBV7-2 . CASSFASGGADTQYF TGTGCCAGCAGCTTCGCTAGCGGAGGCGCAGATACGCAGTATTTT
TRBJ1-1 TRBD1 TRBV3-1/TRBV3-2 once CASSPRLAGGNTEAFF TGTGCCAGCAGCCCGCGTTTGGCAGGGGGCAATACTGAAGCTTTCTTT
TRBJ1-3 . TRBV19 . CASSIGGAPGNTIYF TGTGCCAGTAGTATCGGGGGGGCGCCTGGAAACACCATATATTTT
TRBJ2-2 . TRBV6-5 . CASSLGQATGELFF TGTGCCAGCAGCTTGGGACAAGCCACCGGGGAGCTGTTTTTT
TRBJ2-5 TRBD2 TRBV2 . CASSGLAGLETQYF TGTGCCAGCAGTGGTTTAGCGGGGTTGGAGACCCAGTACTTC
TRBJ2-7 TRBD1 TRBV18 . CASSPGQAITYEQYF TGTGCCAGCTCACCAGGACAGGCCATAACCTACGAGCAGTACTTC
TRBJ2-7 TRBD1 TRBV19 . CASSAWTGEDDEQYF TGTGCCAGTAGTGCATGGACAGGGGAAGATGACGAGCAGTACTTC
TRBJ2-3 . TRBV19 . CASSIGTVDTQYF TGTGCCAGTAGTATAGGGACAGTAGATACGCAGTATTTT
TRBJ2-5 . TRBV30 . CAWRPLGSPETQYF TGTGCCTGGAGACCACTAGGATCCCCAGAGACCCAGTACTTC
TRBJ1-1 TRBD1 TRBV5-1 . CASSLTGVTEAFF TGCGCCAGCAGCTTAACAGGGGTCACTGAAGCTTTCTTT